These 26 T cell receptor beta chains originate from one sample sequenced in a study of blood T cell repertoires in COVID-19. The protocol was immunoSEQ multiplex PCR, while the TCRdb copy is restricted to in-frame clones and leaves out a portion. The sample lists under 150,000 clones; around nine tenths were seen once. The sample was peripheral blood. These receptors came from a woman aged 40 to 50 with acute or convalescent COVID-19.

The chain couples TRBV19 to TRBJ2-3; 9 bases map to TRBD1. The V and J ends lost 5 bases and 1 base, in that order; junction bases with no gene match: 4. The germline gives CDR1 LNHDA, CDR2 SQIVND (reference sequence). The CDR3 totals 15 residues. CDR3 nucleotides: TGTGCCAGTAGTGCAGGGGACAGGGGCACAGATACGCAGTATTTT. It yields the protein CASSAGDRGTDTQYF.

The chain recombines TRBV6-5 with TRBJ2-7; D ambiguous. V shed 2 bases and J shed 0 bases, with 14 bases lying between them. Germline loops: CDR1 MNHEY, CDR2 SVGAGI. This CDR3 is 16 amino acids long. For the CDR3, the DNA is TGTGCCAGCAGTTACAAAGCAATTTCTAGCTCCTACGAGCAGTACTTC. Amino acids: CASSYKAISSSYEQYF.

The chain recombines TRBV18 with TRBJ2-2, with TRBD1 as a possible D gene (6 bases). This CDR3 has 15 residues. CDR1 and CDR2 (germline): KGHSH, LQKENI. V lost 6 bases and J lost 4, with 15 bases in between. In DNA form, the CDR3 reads TGTGCCAGCTCTCTGGGCACAGGGCGCACCGGGGAGCTGTTTTTT. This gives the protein CASSLGTGRTGELFF.

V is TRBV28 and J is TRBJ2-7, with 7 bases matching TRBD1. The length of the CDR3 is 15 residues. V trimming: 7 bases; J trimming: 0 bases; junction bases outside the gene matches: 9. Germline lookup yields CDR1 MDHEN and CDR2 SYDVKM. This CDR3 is CASITGAISSYEQYF. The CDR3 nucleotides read TGTGCCAGCATCACAGGGGCGATTAGCTCCTACGAGCAGTACTTC.

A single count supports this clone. CDR3 in amino acids: CASSPPWGAGHTEAFF. The CDR3 DNA is TGTGCCAGCTCACCACCTTGGGGCGCCGGGCACACTGAAGCTTTCTTT. The chain is built from TRBV18 and TRBJ1-1; D may be TRBD1 (5 bases). Looked up from germline, CDR1 is KGHSH and CDR2 is LQKENI. This CDR3 has 16 residues. V lost 0 bases to trimming and J lost 3 bases, with 14 bases between them.

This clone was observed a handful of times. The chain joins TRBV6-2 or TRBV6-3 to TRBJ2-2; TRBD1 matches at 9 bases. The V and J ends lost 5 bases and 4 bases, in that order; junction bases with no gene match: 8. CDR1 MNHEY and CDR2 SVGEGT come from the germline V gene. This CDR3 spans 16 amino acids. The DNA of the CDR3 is TGTGCCAGCAGTCCCGGACAGGGGCTAGGCACCGGGGAGCTGTTTTTT. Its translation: CASSPGQGLGTGELFF.

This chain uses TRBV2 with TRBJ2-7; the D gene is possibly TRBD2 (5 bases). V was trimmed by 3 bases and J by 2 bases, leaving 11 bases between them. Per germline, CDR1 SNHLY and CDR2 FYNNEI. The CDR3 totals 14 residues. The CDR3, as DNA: TGTGCCAGCAGTGAGGCTAGCCGGCCCTACGAGCAGTACTTC. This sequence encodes CASSEASRPYEQYF.

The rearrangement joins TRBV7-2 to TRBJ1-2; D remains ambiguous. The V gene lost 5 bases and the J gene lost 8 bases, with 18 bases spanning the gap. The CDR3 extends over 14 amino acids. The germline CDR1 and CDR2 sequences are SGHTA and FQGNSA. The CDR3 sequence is CASSVRRTPEGYTF. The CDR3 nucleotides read TGTGCCAGCAGCGTGAGGAGGACGCCCGAGGGCTACACCTTC.

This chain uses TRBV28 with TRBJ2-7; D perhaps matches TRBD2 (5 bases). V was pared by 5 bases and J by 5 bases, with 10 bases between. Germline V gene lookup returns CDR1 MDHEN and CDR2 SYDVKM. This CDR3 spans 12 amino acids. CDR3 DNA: TGTGCCAGCAGTCGGGGTCTCAACGAGCAGTACTTC. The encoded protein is CASSRGLNEQYF.

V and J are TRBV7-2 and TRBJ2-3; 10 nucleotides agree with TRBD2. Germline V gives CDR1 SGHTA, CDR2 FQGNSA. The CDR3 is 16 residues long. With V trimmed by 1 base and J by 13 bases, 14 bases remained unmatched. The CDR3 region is CASSLGVLAGLPVEYF. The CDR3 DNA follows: TGTGCCAGCAGCTTAGGGGTACTAGCGGGGCTCCCCGTCGAGTATTTT. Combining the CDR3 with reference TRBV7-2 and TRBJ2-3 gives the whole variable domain GAGVSQSPSNKVTEKGKDVELRCDPISGHTALYWYRQSLGQGLEFLIYFQGNSAPDKSGLPSDRFSAERTGGSVSTLTIQRTQQEDSAVYLCASSLGVLAGLPVEYFGPGTRLTVL.

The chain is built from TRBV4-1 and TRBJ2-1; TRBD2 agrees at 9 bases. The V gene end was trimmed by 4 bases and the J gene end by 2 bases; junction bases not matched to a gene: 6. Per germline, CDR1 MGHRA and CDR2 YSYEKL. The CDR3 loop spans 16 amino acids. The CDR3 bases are TGCGCCAGCAGCCGTGCTTCTAGCGGGACCTACAATGAGCAGTTCTTC. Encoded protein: CASSRASSGTYNEQFF.

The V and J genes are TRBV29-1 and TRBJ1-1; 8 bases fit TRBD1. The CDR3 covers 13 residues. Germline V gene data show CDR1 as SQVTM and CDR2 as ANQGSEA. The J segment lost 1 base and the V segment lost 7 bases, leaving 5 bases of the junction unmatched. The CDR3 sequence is CSATDRGNTEAFF. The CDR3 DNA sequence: TGCAGCGCTACCGACAGGGGGAACACTGAAGCTTTCTTT.

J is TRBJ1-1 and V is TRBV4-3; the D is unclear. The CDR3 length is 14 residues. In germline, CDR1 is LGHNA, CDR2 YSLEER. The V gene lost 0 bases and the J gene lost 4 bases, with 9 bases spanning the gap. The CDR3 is CASSQDREFTEAFF. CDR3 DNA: TGCGCCAGCAGCCAAGATAGGGAGTTCACTGAAGCTTTCTTT.

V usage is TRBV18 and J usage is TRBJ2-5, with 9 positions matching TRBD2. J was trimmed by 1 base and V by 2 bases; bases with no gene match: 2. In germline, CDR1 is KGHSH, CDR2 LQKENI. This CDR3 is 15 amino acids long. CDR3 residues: CASSPGLAFQETQYF. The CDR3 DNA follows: TGTGCCAGCTCACCAGGACTAGCGTTCCAAGAGACCCAGTACTTC.

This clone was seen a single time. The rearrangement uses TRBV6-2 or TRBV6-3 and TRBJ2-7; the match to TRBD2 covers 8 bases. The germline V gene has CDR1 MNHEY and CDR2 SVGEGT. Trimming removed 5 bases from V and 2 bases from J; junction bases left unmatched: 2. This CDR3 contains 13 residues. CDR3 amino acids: CASSTGLAYEQYF. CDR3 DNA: TGTGCCAGCAGTACGGGACTAGCCTACGAGCAGTACTTC.

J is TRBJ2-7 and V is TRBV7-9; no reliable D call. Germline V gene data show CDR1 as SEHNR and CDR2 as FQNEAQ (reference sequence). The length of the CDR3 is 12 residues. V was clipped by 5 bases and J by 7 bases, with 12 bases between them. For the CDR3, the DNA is TGTGCCAGCAGCCCGGAGAGCCGTGAGCAGTACTTC. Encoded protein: CASSPESREQYF.

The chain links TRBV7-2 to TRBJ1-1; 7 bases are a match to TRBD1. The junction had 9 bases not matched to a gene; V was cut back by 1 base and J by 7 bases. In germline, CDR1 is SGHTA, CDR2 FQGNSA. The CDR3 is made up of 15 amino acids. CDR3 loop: CASSLGTGVLGEAFF. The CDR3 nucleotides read TGTGCCAGCAGCTTAGGCACAGGGGTTCTGGGTGAAGCTTTCTTT.

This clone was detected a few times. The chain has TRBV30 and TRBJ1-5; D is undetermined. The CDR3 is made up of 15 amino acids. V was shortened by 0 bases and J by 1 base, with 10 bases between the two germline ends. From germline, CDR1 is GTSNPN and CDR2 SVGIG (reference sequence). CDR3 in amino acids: CAWSVSVRSNQPQHF. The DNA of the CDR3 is TGTGCCTGGAGTGTATCGGTCCGGAGCAATCAGCCCCAGCATTTT.

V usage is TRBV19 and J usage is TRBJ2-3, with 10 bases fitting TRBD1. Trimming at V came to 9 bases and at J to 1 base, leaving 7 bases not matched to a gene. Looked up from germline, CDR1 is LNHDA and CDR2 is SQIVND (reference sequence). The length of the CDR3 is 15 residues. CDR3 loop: CASATGGGGTDTQYF. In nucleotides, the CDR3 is TGTGCCAGCGCGACAGGGGGCGGAGGCACAGATACGCAGTATTTT.

CDR3 DNA: TGTGCCACCAGTGATTCCGACAGGCTGAACACTGAAGCTTTCTTT. Its protein product is CATSDSDRLNTEAFF. The chain links TRBV24-1 to TRBJ1-1; tentative D call: TRBD1 (6 bases). CDR3 size: 15 residues. The germline gives CDR1 KGHDR, CDR2 SFDVKD. Deletions cut 2 bases from V and 0 bases from J, with 9 bases between.

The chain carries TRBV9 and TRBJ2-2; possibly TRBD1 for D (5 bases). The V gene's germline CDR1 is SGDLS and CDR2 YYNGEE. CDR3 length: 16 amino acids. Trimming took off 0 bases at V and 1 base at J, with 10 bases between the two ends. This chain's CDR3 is CASSVAHRRNTGELFF. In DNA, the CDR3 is TGTGCCAGCAGCGTAGCCCACAGGAGGAACACCGGGGAGCTGTTTTTT.

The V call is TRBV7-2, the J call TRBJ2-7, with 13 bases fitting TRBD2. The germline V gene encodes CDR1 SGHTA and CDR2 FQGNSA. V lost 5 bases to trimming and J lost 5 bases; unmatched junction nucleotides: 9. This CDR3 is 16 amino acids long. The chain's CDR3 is CASSPTSGGYGDEQYF. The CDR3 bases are TGTGCCAGCAGCCCGACTAGCGGGGGGTACGGGGACGAGCAGTACTTC.

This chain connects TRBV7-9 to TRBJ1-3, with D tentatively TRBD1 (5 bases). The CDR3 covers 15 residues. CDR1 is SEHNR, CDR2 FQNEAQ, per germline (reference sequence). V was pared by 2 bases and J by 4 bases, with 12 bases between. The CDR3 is CASSLFDSTGNTIYF. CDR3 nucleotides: TGTGCCAGCAGCTTATTTGACAGTACCGGAAACACCATATATTTT.

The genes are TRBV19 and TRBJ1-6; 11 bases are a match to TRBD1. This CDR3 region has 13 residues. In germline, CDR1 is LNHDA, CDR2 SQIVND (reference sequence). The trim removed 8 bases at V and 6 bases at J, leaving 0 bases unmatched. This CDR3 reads CASGTGGNSPLHF. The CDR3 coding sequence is TGTGCCAGTGGGACAGGGGGTAATTCACCCCTCCACTTT.

The CDR3 reads CASGLGGNQPQHF. CDR3 DNA sequence: TGTGCCAGCGGACTCGGGGGCAATCAGCCCCAGCATTTT. This chain joins TRBV9 and TRBJ1-5; D unclear. This CDR3 spans 13 amino acids. V was pared by 7 bases and J by 2 bases, with 10 bases between. CDR1 and CDR2 from the germline V gene are SGDLS and YYNGEE.

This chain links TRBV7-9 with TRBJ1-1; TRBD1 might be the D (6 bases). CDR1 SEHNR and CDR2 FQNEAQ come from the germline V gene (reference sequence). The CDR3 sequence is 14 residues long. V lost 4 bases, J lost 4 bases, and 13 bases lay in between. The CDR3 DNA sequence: TGTGCCAGCAGCTACCCAGGGGTAGGCACTGAAGCTTTCTTT. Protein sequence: CASSYPGVGTEAFF.